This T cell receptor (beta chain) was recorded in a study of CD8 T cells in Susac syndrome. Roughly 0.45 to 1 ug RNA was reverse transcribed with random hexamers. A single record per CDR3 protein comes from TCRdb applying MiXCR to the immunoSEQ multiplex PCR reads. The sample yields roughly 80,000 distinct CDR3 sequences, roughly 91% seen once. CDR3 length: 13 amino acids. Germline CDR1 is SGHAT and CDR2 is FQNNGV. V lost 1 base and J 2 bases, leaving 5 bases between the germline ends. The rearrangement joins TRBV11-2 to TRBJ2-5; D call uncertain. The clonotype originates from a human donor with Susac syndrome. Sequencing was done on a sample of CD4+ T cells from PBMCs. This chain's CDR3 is CASSLVAQETQYF. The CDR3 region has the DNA TGTGCCAGCAGCTTAGTTGCTCAAGAGACCCAGTACTTC.